The T cell receptor beta chain described here comes from a study of shared T cell receptors in the human thymus. This CDR3 region has 16 residues. Trimming removed 4 bases from V and 6 bases from J; junction bases left unmatched: 7. Germline V gene data show CDR1 as LNHNV and CDR2 as YYDKDF (reference sequence). TCRdb's table, derived via immunoSEQ multiplex PCR, lists solely in-frame clones and lacks some. The table lists 650,000 to 950,000 clones, 80% to 90% of them singletons. Separately, the same data were catalogued under a study of human thymus T cells. From that report: Donor material was obtained from healthy Finnish infants undergoing corrective surgery for congenital heart defects. Corrective heart surgery yielded resections, and these provided the thymus tissue. Related reports documented highly overlapping thymic repertoires among unrelated individuals.

Sequences were obtained from thymocytes. The V and J genes are TRBV15 and TRBJ1-5; 12 bases match TRBD1. This TCR came from a girl less than two years old with a congenital heart defect. DNA of the CDR3: TGTGCCACCAGCACCAAAGGGACAGGGGGCGGTCAGCCCCAGCATTTT. Protein sequence: CATSTKGTGGGQPQHF.